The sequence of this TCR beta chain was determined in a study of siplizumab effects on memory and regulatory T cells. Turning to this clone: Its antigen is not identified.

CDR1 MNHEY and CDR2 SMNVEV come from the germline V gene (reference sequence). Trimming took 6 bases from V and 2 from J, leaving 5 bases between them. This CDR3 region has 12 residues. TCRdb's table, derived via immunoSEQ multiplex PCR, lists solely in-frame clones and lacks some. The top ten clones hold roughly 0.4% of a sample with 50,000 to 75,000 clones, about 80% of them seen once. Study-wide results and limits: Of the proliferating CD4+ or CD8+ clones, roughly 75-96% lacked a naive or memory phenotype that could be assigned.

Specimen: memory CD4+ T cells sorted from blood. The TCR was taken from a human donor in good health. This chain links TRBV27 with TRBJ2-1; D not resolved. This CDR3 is CASRRTYNEQFF. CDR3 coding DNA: TGTGCCAGCAGGCGGACCTACAATGAGCAGTTCTTC.